The 5 T cell receptor beta chains below all came from one sample that was sequenced in a study of T cells in Graves' hyperthyroidism and ophthalmopathy. Amplified TCR beta CDR3 regions came from RNA transcripts. HTBI primers were employed in a first-round RT-PCR of the TCR CDR3. TCRdb itself ran the multiplex PCR reads through MiXCR, one entry per CDR3 protein. The top ten clones hold about 3.9% of a sample with fewer than 650,000 distinct CDR3 sequences, roughly 15% of them seen once. The sequenced material came from blood. The receptors derive from a woman in her thirties or forties with Graves' ophthalmopathy.

The chain is built from TRBV4-1 and TRBJ2-7; D is unclear. The CDR3 consists of 14 residues. Trimming took off 0 bases at V and 3 bases at J, with 9 bases between the two ends. Germline-derived CDR1 and CDR2 are MGHRA and YSYEKL. The CDR3 bases are TGCGCCAGCAGCCAAGACCCAGGTTACTACGAGCAGTACTTC. Translated: CASSQDPGYYEQYF.

This clonotype appeared many times. The chain combines TRBV19 with TRBJ2-7; 8 bases match TRBD1. The CDR3 is 14 amino acids. V was clipped by 10 bases and J by 7 bases; unmatched bases: 15. Germline assignment: CDR1 LNHDA and CDR2 SQIVND (reference sequence). CDR3 bases: TGTGCCACTAAGCAGGGGGCGCATCCTGGAGAGCAGTACTTC. Its translation is CATKQGAHPGEQYF. The full variable domain, completed using reference TRBV19 and TRBJ2-7, is DGGITQSPKYLFRKEGQNVTLSCEQNLNHDAMYWYRQDPGQGLRLIYYSQIVNDFQKGDIAEGYSVSREKKESFPLTVTSAQKNPTAFYLCATKQGAHPGEQYFGPGTRLTVT.

This clonotype was recorded at least ten times. The chain joins TRBV10-3 to TRBJ1-5, with no clear D. Trimming left V 8 bases short and J 2 bases short, with 7 bases between. Per the germline V gene, CDR1 is ENHRY and CDR2 is SYGVKD. The CDR3 runs to 12 residues. CDR3 sequence (DNA): TGTGCCATCGGCGGTGGCAATCAGCCCCAGCATTTT. As protein: CAIGGGNQPQHF.

This clonotype has a count of ten or more. The CDR3 sequence: CASSRDRGRWGYTF. CDR3 coding DNA: TGTGCCAGTAGTAGGGACAGGGGCCGCTGGGGCTACACCTTC. The chain is built from TRBV19 and TRBJ1-2; 10 nucleotides align to TRBD1. This CDR3 comprises 14 residues. The V gene's germline CDR1 is LNHDA and CDR2 SQIVND (reference sequence). Trimming cost V 4 bases and J 8 bases; bases outside gene matches: 7.

The table lists this clonotype with a few counts. The chain links TRBV6-2 or TRBV6-3 to TRBJ1-2, with 8 bases identical to TRBD1. The V and J ends lost 6 bases and 8 bases, in that order; junction bases with no gene match: 5. The CDR3 is 12 residues long. The V gene's germline CDR1 is MNHEY and CDR2 SVGEGT. DNA of the CDR3: TGTGCCAGCAGGAATACAGGGGGAGGCTACACCTTC. It translates to CASRNTGGGYTF.